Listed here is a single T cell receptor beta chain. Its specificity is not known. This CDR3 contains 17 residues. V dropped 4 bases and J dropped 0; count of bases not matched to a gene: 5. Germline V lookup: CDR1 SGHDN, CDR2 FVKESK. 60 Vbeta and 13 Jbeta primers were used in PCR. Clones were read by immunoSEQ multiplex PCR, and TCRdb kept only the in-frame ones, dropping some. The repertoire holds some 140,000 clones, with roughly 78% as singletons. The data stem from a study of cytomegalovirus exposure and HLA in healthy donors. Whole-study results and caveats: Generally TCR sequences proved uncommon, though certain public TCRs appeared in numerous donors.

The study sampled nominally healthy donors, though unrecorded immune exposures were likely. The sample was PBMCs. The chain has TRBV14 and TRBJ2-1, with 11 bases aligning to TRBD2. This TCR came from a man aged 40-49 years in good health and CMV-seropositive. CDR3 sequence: CASSRRLAGSSYNEQFF. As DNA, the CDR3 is TGTGCCAGCAGCCGAAGACTAGCGGGGAGCTCCTACAATGAGCAGTTCTTC.